This T cell receptor beta chain comes out of a study of T-cell memory formation after mild COVID-19. TCRdb reprocessed the 5' RACE reads via MiXCR and lists one record per CDR3 protein. The sample includes more than 400,000 distinct CDR3 sequences, 15% to 20% of them seen just once. This clonotype has more than one count but fewer than ten. Its specificity is not known. CDR3 size: 13 residues. V was pared by 5 bases and J by 1 base, with 12 bases between. Germline loops: CDR1 SQVTM, CDR2 ANQGSEA. Findings of the study overall: Clones contracting day 15 to 85 were balanced CD4/CD8; later expanders leaned CD4+.

The chain is built from TRBV29-1 and TRBJ2-7, with unresolved D. Sequenced material: PBMCs or a T cell subset sorted from them (not recorded which). This clonotype was sampled from an adult woman who had mild COVID-19 (a few samples of this study predate the infection). Cell type and time point are not known. The CDR3 nucleotides read TGCAGCGTTATCGCTGGGTTATCCTACGAGCAGTACTTC. Translated: CSVIAGLSYEQYF.